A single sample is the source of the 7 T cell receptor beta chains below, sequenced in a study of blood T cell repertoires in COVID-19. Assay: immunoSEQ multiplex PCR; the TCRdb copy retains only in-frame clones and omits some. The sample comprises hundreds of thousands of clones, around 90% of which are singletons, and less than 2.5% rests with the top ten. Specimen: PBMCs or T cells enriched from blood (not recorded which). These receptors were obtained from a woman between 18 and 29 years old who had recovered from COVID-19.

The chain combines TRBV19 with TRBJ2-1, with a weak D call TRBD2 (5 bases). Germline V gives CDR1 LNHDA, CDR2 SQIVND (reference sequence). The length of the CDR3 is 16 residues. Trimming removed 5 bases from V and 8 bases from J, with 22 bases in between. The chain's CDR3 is CASSSSLGRGSDEQFF. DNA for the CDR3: TGTGCCAGTAGTTCTAGCCTCGGTCGGGGTAGCGATGAGCAGTTCTTC.

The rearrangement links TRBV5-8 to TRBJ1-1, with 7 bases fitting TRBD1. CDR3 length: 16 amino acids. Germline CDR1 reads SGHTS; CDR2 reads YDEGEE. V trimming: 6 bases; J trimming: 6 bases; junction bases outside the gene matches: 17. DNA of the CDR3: TGTGCCAGCACCATCACAGGGGAACGGCTGGGGGCTGAAGCTTTCTTT. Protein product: CASTITGERLGAEAFF.

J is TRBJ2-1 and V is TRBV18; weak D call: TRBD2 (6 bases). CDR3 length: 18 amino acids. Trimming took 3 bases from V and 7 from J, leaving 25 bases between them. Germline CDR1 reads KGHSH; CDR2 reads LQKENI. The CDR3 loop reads CASSPFFTGTGGGNEQFF. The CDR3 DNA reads TGTGCCAGCTCACCGTTCTTTACCGGGACTGGAGGAGGAAATGAGCAGTTCTTC.

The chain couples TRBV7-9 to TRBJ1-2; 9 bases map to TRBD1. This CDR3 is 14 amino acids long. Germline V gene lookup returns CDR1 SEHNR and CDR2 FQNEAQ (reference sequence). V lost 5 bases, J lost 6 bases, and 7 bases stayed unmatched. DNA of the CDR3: TGTGCCAGCAGCCCCGGGACAGGGAAGGATGGCTACACCTTC. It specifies CASSPGTGKDGYTF.

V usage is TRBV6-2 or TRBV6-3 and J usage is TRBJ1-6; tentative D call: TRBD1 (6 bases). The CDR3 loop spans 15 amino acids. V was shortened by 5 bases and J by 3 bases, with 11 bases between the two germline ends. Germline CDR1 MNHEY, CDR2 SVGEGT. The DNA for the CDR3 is TGTGCCAGCAGTATCGGACAGTACTATAATTCACCCCTCCACTTT. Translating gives CASSIGQYYNSPLHF.

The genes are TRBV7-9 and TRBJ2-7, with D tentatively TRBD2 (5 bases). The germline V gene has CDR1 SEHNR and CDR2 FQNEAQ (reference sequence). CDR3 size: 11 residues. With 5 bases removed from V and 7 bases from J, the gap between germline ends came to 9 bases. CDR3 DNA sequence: TGTGCCAGCAGCGCCCGAGGGGAGCAGTACTTC. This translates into CASSARGEQYF.

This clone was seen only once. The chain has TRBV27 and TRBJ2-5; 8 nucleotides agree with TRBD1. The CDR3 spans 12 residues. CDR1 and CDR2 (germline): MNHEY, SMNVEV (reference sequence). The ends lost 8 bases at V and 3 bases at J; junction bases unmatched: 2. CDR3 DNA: TGTGCCAGCCGGGACAGGAAAGAGACCCAGTACTTC. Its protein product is CASRDRKETQYF.